This T cell receptor (beta chain) is drawn from a study of Tregs in tolerant kidney transplant recipients. Profiled with immunoSEQ multiplex PCR; TCRdb holds only in-frame clones, not every one. The sample holds some 65,000 clones, roughly 89% seen once. In this sample, this clone turned up once. This TCR was sampled from a human donor in good health. Sequencing was done on a sample of CD4+ T cells from blood.

The CDR3 here is CASSTRSPGHTEETQYF. The CDR3 DNA reads as TGTGCCAGCAGCACACGATCCCCGGGACACACTGAAGAGACCCAGTACTTC. The rearrangement joins TRBV11-3 to TRBJ2-5, with a weak D call TRBD1 (6 bases). This CDR3 is built from 17 residues. Germline V gene lookup returns CDR1 SGHNT and CDR2 YENEEA. Trimming cost V 5 bases and J 3 bases, with 22 bases left between them.